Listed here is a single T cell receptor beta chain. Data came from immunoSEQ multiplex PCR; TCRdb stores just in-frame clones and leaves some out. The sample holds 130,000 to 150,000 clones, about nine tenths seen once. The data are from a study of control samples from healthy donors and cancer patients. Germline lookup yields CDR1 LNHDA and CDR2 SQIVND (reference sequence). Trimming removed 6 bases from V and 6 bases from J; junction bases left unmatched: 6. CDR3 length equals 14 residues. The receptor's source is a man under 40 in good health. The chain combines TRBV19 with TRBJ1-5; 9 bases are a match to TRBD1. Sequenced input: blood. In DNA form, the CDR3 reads TGTGCCAGTAGCCGGGACAGGGCAGGTCAGCCCCAGCATTTT. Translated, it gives CASSRDRAGQPQHF.